Listed below are T cell receptor beta chains from one sample, sequenced in a study of shared clonotypes between healthy human individuals. Sequencing used immunoSEQ multiplex PCR; TCRdb keeps in-frame clones, though not all of them. This sample has about 1.5 million clones, with nearly 99% found just once. The sequencing input was naive CD4+ T cells sorted from blood. These receptors were collected from a young man in good health. CDR3s include the opening cysteine and the closing phenylalanine or tryptophan. Each record gives: J gene, V gene, D gene, CDR3 DNA, CDR3 protein. D genes are given only for firm matches.

J gene: TRBJ2-7; V gene: TRBV29-1; D gene: -; CDR3 DNA: TGCAGCGTGACAAGAAGTGCCGACGAGCAGTACTTC; CDR3 protein: CSVTRSADEQYF
J gene: TRBJ2-7; V gene: TRBV9; D gene: TRBD2; CDR3 DNA: TGTGCCAGCAGCGGTGGACTAGCGGGAGGAGTCGAGCAGTACTTC; CDR3 protein: CASSGGLAGGVEQYF
J gene: TRBJ2-3; V gene: TRBV12-5; D gene: -; CDR3 DNA: TGTGCTAGTGGTTTGGTACGGGGAGCGACAACTAGCACAGATACGCAGTATTTT; CDR3 protein: CASGLVRGATTSTDTQYF
J gene: TRBJ2-1; V gene: TRBV7-8; D gene: TRBD2; CDR3 DNA: TGTGCCAGCAGCACCGGACTAGCGGGAGATCAGTTCTTC; CDR3 protein: CASSTGLAGDQFF
J gene: TRBJ2-5; V gene: TRBV7-8; D gene: -; CDR3 DNA: TGTGCCAGCAGCTTAGGAGTCTTCGGTGGGCAAGAGACCCAGTACTTC; CDR3 protein: CASSLGVFGGQETQYF
J gene: TRBJ1-2; V gene: TRBV19; D gene: -; CDR3 DNA: TGTGCCAGCAGGATAGCCCTTGGACAGCACTATGGCTACACCTTC; CDR3 protein: CASRIALGQHYGYTF
J gene: TRBJ2-7; V gene: TRBV5-1; D gene: -; CDR3 DNA: TGCGCCAGCAGCTTGGTTGGGGGCTACGAGCAGTACTTC; CDR3 protein: CASSLVGGYEQYF
J gene: TRBJ2-7; V gene: TRBV18; D gene: -; CDR3 DNA: TGTGCCAGCTCACCAACACCTGGCAGGAGGGGCTACGAGCAGTACTTC; CDR3 protein: CASSPTPGRRGYEQYF
J gene: TRBJ2-3; V gene: TRBV7-9; D gene: -; CDR3 DNA: TGTGCCAGCAGCTCACGGGCGGGAACTAGCACAGATACGCAGTATTTT; CDR3 protein: CASSSRAGTSTDTQYF
J gene: TRBJ2-5; V gene: TRBV7-9; D gene: -; CDR3 DNA: TGTGCCAGCAGCTTAGCGACTAGAAGAGAGACCCAGTACTTC; CDR3 protein: CASSLATRRETQYF
J gene: TRBJ2-7; V gene: TRBV4-1; D gene: -; CDR3 DNA: TGCGCCAGCAGCCTCATCCCGGGGCAACCCTACGAGCAGTACTTC; CDR3 protein: CASSLIPGQPYEQYF
J gene: TRBJ2-1; V gene: TRBV5-6; D gene: -; CDR3 DNA: TGTGCCAGCAGCTTACCGGGAGCTAGTGAGCAGTTCTTC; CDR3 protein: CASSLPGASEQFF
J gene: TRBJ2-1; V gene: TRBV5-1; D gene: TRBD2; CDR3 DNA: TGCGCCAGCAGCTCCCAGGGGCTAGCGGGAGGAAATGAGCAGTTCTTC; CDR3 protein: CASSSQGLAGGNEQFF
J gene: TRBJ2-1; V gene: TRBV4-2; D gene: -; CDR3 DNA: TGTGCCACCAGATCCATCATTCATTACAATGAGCAGTTCTTC; CDR3 protein: CATRSIIHYNEQFF